The 28 T cell receptor beta chains below come from one sample, sequenced in a study of cytomegalovirus exposure and HLA in healthy donors. Amplification used 60 Vbeta primers and 13 Jbeta primers. Sequencing used immunoSEQ multiplex PCR; TCRdb keeps in-frame clones, though not all of them. The data contain some 66,000 clones, roughly 80% of them singletons. The sample was PBMCs. All receptors come from a woman aged 25 to 39 in good health and CMV-seronegative.

This clone was counted a few times. The chain is built from TRBV23-1 and TRBJ1-1; no reliable D call. TRBV23-1 is reported as an ORF; its role is uncertain. Trimming pared 6 bases from V and 0 bases from J, leaving 17 bases between. The CDR3 runs to 16 residues. The DNA of the CDR3 is TGCGCCAGCAGCCCCGGTATGGACGGGATGAACACTGAAGCTTTCTTT. Translating it yields CASSPGMDGMNTEAFF.

The genes are TRBV7-2 and TRBJ1-2; 7 nucleotides agree with TRBD1. The V segment lost 5 bases and the J segment 5 bases; nucleotides outside the gene matches: 14. Germline CDR1 and CDR2: SGHTA and FQGNSA. The CDR3 is 16 residues long. CDR3 loop: CASSPTGPPVWYGYTF. The CDR3 DNA reads as TGTGCCAGCAGCCCGACAGGGCCCCCGGTTTGGTATGGCTACACCTTC.

This clone has a handful of counts. This sequence joins TRBV27 and TRBJ2-5, with 7 bases matching TRBD1. With V trimmed by 3 bases and J by 5 bases, 3 bases remained unmatched. The CDR3 spans 13 residues. Germline lookup yields CDR1 MNHEY and CDR2 SMNVEV (reference sequence). The CDR3 here is CASSFRGGETQYF. The CDR3 DNA sequence: TGTGCCAGCAGTTTTCGAGGGGGCGAGACCCAGTACTTC.

The chain uses TRBV6-5 and TRBJ1-1, with no clear D. CDR3 length equals 13 residues. CDR1 and CDR2 from the germline V gene are MNHEY and SVGAGI. V gave up 2 bases and J gave up 8 bases, with 12 bases separating them. CDR3 region: CASSYDPGLEAFF. CDR3 nucleotide sequence: TGTGCCAGCAGTTACGACCCAGGACTCGAAGCTTTCTTT.

V and J are TRBV28 and TRBJ1-2; D not certain. This CDR3 contains 13 residues. Germline-derived CDR1 and CDR2 are MDHEN and SYDVKM. Trimming left V 7 bases short and J 3 bases short, with 12 bases between. DNA for the CDR3: TGTGCCAGCACAAAAACAGCCGACTATGGCTACACCTTC. Translated: CASTKTADYGYTF.

This chain uses TRBV6-6 with TRBJ2-3; 9 bases align to TRBD1. Trimming took 6 bases from V and 3 from J; bases not matched to a gene: 7. The germline V gene encodes CDR1 MNHNY and CDR2 SVGAGI (reference sequence). The CDR3 runs 15 residues. CDR3 DNA sequence: TGTGCCAGCAGCCGGGACAGGGTGAATACAGATACGCAGTATTTT. Translation: CASSRDRVNTDTQYF.

This rearrangement joins TRBV11-2 to TRBJ1-6; the D gene is possibly TRBD1 (6 bases). Germline V gene sequence: CDR1 SGHAT, CDR2 FQNNGV. The CDR3 has 16 residues. Trimming took 6 bases from V and 2 from J, leaving 14 bases between them. The CDR3 nucleotides are TGTGCCAGCAGTTTTACAGGGAACGCCTATAATTCACCCCTCCACTTT. Amino acid sequence: CASSFTGNAYNSPLHF.

The rearrangement links TRBV29-1 to TRBJ2-7, with unresolved D. Trimming stripped 1 base from V and 3 bases from J, with 10 bases between. The CDR3 runs to 13 residues. The germline CDR1 and CDR2 sequences are SQVTM and ANQGSEA. CDR3 sequence reads: CSVEVNSFYEQYF. DNA for the CDR3: TGCAGCGTTGAAGTGAACAGCTTCTACGAGCAGTACTTC.

The chain employs TRBV7-9 and TRBJ2-7, with D unresolved. Trimming took 1 base from V and 3 from J, leaving 7 bases between them. The CDR3 length is 13 residues. CDR1 is SEHNR, CDR2 FQNEAQ, per germline (reference sequence). In DNA form, the CDR3 reads TGTGCCAGCAGCTTAGTTGTCAACTACGAGCAGTACTTC. Its protein product is CASSLVVNYEQYF.

The V gene is TRBV5-5, the J gene TRBJ1-5; 7 bases match TRBD1. This CDR3 comprises 15 residues. The ends lost 4 bases at V and 6 bases at J; junction bases unmatched: 10. Germline V CDR1 and CDR2: SGHKS, YYEKEE (reference sequence). The CDR3 spells CASSVRDRGVQPQHF. In DNA form, the CDR3 reads TGTGCCAGCAGCGTCCGGGACAGAGGGGTTCAGCCCCAGCATTTT.

The V and J genes are TRBV7-9 and TRBJ2-7; maybe TRBD1 (6 bases). The CDR3 spans 15 residues. The germline V gene encodes CDR1 SEHNR and CDR2 FQNEAQ (reference sequence). Deletions cut 1 base from V and 5 bases from J, with 15 bases between. For the CDR3, the DNA is TGTGCCAGCAGCTTAGAGGCAGGGGTAGGCCACGAGCAGTACTTC. It is translated as CASSLEAGVGHEQYF.

The V and J genes are TRBV18 and TRBJ1-6, with no clear D. Germline CDR1 is KGHSH and CDR2 is LQKENI. V gave up 0 bases and J gave up 0 bases, with 15 bases separating them. This CDR3 contains 19 residues. The CDR3 loop is CASSPPPNLMSSYNSPLHF. The CDR3 region has the DNA TGTGCCAGCTCACCACCGCCGAACCTGATGAGCTCCTATAATTCACCCCTCCACTTT.

The rearrangement uses TRBV20-1 and TRBJ1-2; D is uncertain. The germline CDR1 and CDR2 sequences are DFQATT and SNEGSKA (reference sequence). The CDR3 is made up of 11 amino acids. Written as DNA, the CDR3 is TGCAGCGCGGTGGCTAACTATGGCTACACCTTC. Its protein product is CSAVANYGYTF.

This clone was seen once. The V gene is TRBV19, the J gene TRBJ1-2; D may be TRBD1 (6 bases). The CDR3 loop spans 15 amino acids. V was cut by 4 bases and J by 6 bases, with 18 bases left in between. Germline-derived CDR1 and CDR2 are LNHDA and SQIVND (reference sequence). The CDR3 nucleotides read TGTGCCAGTAGTAGACACAGGGCAGGAATAGATGGCTACACCTTC. This codes for CASSRHRAGIDGYTF.

This clone showed up just a few times. The chain links TRBV19 to TRBJ1-5; perhaps TRBD1 as D (5 bases). The CDR3 consists of 14 residues. V lost 7 bases and J lost 0, with 10 bases in between. From germline, CDR1 is LNHDA and CDR2 SQIVND (reference sequence). CDR3 amino acids: CASMGRDSNQPQHF. The CDR3 nucleotides read TGTGCCAGTATGGGGCGGGATAGCAATCAGCCCCAGCATTTT.

The chain links TRBV27 to TRBJ2-7; 9 positions match TRBD1. The CDR3 consists of 14 residues. Germline lookup yields CDR1 MNHEY and CDR2 SMNVEV (reference sequence). With V trimmed by 5 bases and J by 5 bases, 7 bases remained unmatched. CDR3 sequence reads: CASSNRDRDHEQYF. In DNA form, the CDR3 reads TGTGCCAGCAGTAACCGGGACAGGGACCACGAGCAGTACTTC.

The chain joins TRBV13 to TRBJ1-1; D is unresolved. The germline CDR1 and CDR2 sequences are PRHDT and FYEKMQ (reference sequence). The CDR3 is 14 residues long. The ends were cut back, 1 base at V and 1 base at J, with 7 bases in the middle. The CDR3 region is CASSLVHSNTEAFF. CDR3 coding DNA: TGTGCCAGCAGCTTAGTACATTCGAACACTGAAGCTTTCTTT. The full variable domain, rest sourced from reference TRBV13 and TRBJ1-1, is AAGVIQSPRHLIKEKRETATLKCYPIPRHDTVYWYQQGPGQDPQFLISFYEKMQSDKGSIPDRFSAQQFSDYHSELNMSSLELGDSALYFCASSLVHSNTEAFFGQGTRLTVV.

The chain links TRBV27 to TRBJ1-1; 7 nucleotides agree with TRBD1. Losses at the gene ends were 0 bases for V and 3 bases for J; bases not matched to a gene: 7. This CDR3 comprises 16 residues. Germline CDR1 and CDR2: MNHEY and SMNVEV (reference sequence). CDR3 sequence (DNA): TGTGCCAGCAGTTTATCGCGAAGGGGGCCCGACACTGAAGCTTTCTTT. It codes for CASSLSRRGPDTEAFF.

This chain links TRBV9 with TRBJ1-1; 7 positions match TRBD1. Losses at the gene ends were 3 bases for V and 5 bases for J; bases not matched to a gene: 13. The germline CDR1 and CDR2 sequences are SGDLS and YYNGEE. The CDR3 spans 16 residues. The CDR3 spells CASSEHRGGGSTEAFF. CDR3 bases: TGTGCCAGCAGCGAACACAGGGGCGGAGGGTCGACTGAAGCTTTCTTT.

This clone turned up a few times. The genes are TRBV15 and TRBJ2-3; 10 nucleotides line up with TRBD2. Germline V CDR1 and CDR2: LNHNV, YYDKDF (reference sequence). The V and J ends lost 0 bases and 1 base, in that order; junction bases with no gene match: 4. The length of the CDR3 is 17 residues. The CDR3 loop reads CATSRDLTSGGTDTQYF. The CDR3 DNA follows: TGTGCCACCAGCAGAGATCTTACTAGCGGGGGCACAGATACGCAGTATTTT.

The chain combines TRBV28 with TRBJ1-2, with D unclear. V was clipped by 2 bases and J by 7 bases, with 11 bases between them. The germline V gene encodes CDR1 MDHEN and CDR2 SYDVKM. This CDR3 has 13 amino acids. In nucleotides, the CDR3 is TGTGCCAGCAGTTTAGGTAGCCATCCTGGCTACACCTTC. Its protein is CASSLGSHPGYTF.

V gene TRBV7-9 combines with J gene TRBJ1-5; no reliable D call. Deletions cut 2 bases from V and 2 bases from J, with 13 bases between. Germline lookup yields CDR1 SEHNR and CDR2 FQNEAQ (reference sequence). The CDR3 is made up of 16 amino acids. Here the CDR3 DNA reads TGTGCCAGCAGCTTATTCGCGGAGGCACGCAATCAGCCCCAGCATTTT. It encodes CASSLFAEARNQPQHF. Complete variable domain (other parts from reference TRBV7-9 and TRBJ1-5): DTGVSQNPRHKITKRGQNVTFRCDPISEHNRLYWYRQTLGQGPEFLTYFQNEAQLEKSRLLSDRFSAERPKGSFSTLEIQRTEQGDSAMYLCASSLFAEARNQPQHFGDGTRLSIL.

The genes are TRBV29-1 and TRBJ1-2; D is unclear. CDR1 and CDR2 (germline): SQVTM, ANQGSEA. The CDR3 extends over 11 amino acids. V lost 6 bases and J 4 bases, leaving 9 bases between the germline ends. The CDR3 bases are TGCAGCGTAGGTAGCAGCTATGGCTACACCTTC. Its translation: CSVGSSYGYTF.

V and J are TRBV5-1 and TRBJ2-7; TRBD1 aligns across 8 bases. CDR1 is SGHRS and CDR2 is YFSETQ in the germline V gene. The CDR3 contains 16 residues. V gave up 1 base and J gave up 1 base; unmatched junction bases: 7. CDR3 DNA sequence: TGCGCCAGCAGCTTGACTGGGACAGGTTGGTCCTACGAGCAGTACTTC. This gives the protein CASSLTGTGWSYEQYF.

For this clone: Other nucleotide sequences in the sample specify the same CDR3. The chain employs TRBV25-1 and TRBJ2-7, with a weak D call TRBD1 (5 bases). The CDR3 has 12 residues. CDR1 MGHDK and CDR2 SYGVNS come from the germline V gene. The V and J ends lost 3 bases and 4 bases respectively, with 7 bases between them. This CDR3 is CASSDRAYEQYF. For the CDR3, the DNA is TGTGCCAGCAGTGACAGGGCGTACGAGCAGTACTTC.

This chain links TRBV11-2 with TRBJ1-2; D is possibly TRBD1 (5 bases). Germline V lookup: CDR1 SGHAT, CDR2 FQNNGV. CDR3 size: 13 residues. Trimming shortened V by 3 bases and J by 8 bases, and 13 bases separated the two germline ends. CDR3 in amino acids: CASSLSPGIGYTF. CDR3 sequence (DNA): TGTGCCAGCAGCTTGTCGCCAGGGATCGGCTACACCTTC.

This clone was seen a few times. The J gene is TRBJ1-6, the V gene TRBV11-3; 7 nucleotides align to TRBD1. CDR1 is SGHNT and CDR2 is YENEEA in the germline V gene. J gave up 8 bases and V 2 bases, and 3 bases lay outside the gene matches. The CDR3 spans 14 residues. CDR3 protein: CASSLNGQDSPLHF. CDR3 coding DNA: TGTGCCAGCAGCTTAAATGGACAGGATTCACCCCTCCACTTT.

The chain links TRBV29-1 to TRBJ2-6; 9 bases match TRBD1. Germline lookup yields CDR1 SQVTM and CDR2 ANQGSEA. The length of the CDR3 is 18 residues. V dropped 0 bases and J dropped 1; count of bases not matched to a gene: 7. CDR3 sequence (DNA): TGCAGCGTTGAAGATCGGGACAGGGCCCTTTCTGGGGCCAACGTCCTGACTTTC. It translates to CSVEDRDRALSGANVLTF.